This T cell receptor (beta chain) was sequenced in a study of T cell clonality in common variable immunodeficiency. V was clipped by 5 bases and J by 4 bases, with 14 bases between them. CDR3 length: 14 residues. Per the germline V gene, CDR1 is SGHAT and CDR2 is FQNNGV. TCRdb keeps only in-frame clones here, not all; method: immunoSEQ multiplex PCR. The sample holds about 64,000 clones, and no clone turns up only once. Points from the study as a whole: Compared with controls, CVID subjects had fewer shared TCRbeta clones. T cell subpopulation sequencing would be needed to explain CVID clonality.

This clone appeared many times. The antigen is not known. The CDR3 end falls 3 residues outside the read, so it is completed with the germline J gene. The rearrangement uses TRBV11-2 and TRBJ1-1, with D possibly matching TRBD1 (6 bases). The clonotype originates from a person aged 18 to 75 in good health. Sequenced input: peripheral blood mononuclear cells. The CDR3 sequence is CASSIRGGATEAFF. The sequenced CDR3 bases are TGTGCCAGCAGCATAAGAGGGGGGGCCACTGAA.